The 9 T cell receptor beta chains below all came from one sample that was sequenced in a study of blood T cells in healthy people across ages. The second PCR ran roughly 6 to 11 cycles with a sample-barcoded 5' primer and J-beta primers. Using its own MiXCR run on the 5' RACE reads, TCRdb lists one record per CDR3 protein. Of about 1 million distinct CDR3 sequences listed, approximately 25% are singletons. The same specimen was also included in a second study, on T cells of mothers and their children.

The specimen sequenced was blood. These receptors all come from a girl aged 2 to 9 in good health.

The rearrangement joins TRBV10-3 to TRBJ2-7; D gene uncertain. CDR1 and CDR2 (germline): ENHRY, SYGVKD. Trimming cost V 3 bases and J 6 bases, with 9 bases left between them. There are 12 residues in the CDR3. CDR3 protein: CAISDLMREQYF. The CDR3 DNA reads as TGTGCCATCAGTGATTTAATGCGCGAGCAGTACTTC.

This clonotype was observed a few times. The rearrangement joins TRBV7-9 to TRBJ1-2, with a tentative D call TRBD1 (6 bases). Trimming pared 5 bases from V and 6 bases from J, leaving 16 bases between. This CDR3 spans 14 amino acids. Germline V lookup: CDR1 SEHNR, CDR2 FQNEAQ (reference sequence). As DNA, the CDR3 is TGTGCCAGCAGCCTCAGGGGTCCAGTGGATGGCTACACCTTC. Protein: CASSLRGPVDGYTF.

This chain uses TRBV7-2 with TRBJ2-5; 8 bases align to TRBD2. Matching the DNA end better, TRBJ2-1 makes the J call doubtful. The CDR3 extends over 16 amino acids. Germline CDR1 reads SGHTA; CDR2 reads FQGNSA. CDR3: CASSLASGGTNNEQFF. The CDR3 DNA sequence: TGTGCCAGCAGCTTAGCGTCGGGGGGGACCAACAATGAGCAGTTCTTC.

The gene calls are TRBV5-1 and TRBJ2-3; TRBD1 aligns across 7 bases. V was pared by 2 bases and J by 6 bases, with 18 bases of the junction left unmatched. Germline CDR1 reads SGHRS; CDR2 reads YFSETQ. The CDR3 covers 18 residues. Here the CDR3 DNA reads TGCGCCAGCAGCTTACTTCCCCGGGACAGCCTATCCACGGATACGCAGTATTTT. This gives the protein CASSLLPRDSLSTDTQYF.

This sequence joins TRBV9 and TRBJ2-5; TRBD2 might be the D (5 bases). From germline, CDR1 is SGDLS and CDR2 YYNGEE. Trimming shortened V by 2 bases and J by 7 bases, and 12 bases separated the two germline ends. This CDR3 contains 13 residues. The CDR3 spells CASSVLDGGTQYF. The CDR3, as DNA: TGTGCCAGCAGCGTTTTAGACGGAGGGACCCAGTACTTC.

The gene calls are TRBV28 and TRBJ2-7; possible D gene TRBD2, 6 bases. V shed 5 bases and J shed 0 bases, with 11 bases lying between them. CDR1 is MDHEN, CDR2 SYDVKM, per germline. The length of the CDR3 is 14 residues. Here the CDR3 DNA reads TGTGCCAGCAGTAGGGGCGGGATCTCCTACGAGCAGTACTTC. Translation: CASSRGGISYEQYF.

The chain joins TRBV12-3 or TRBV12-4 to TRBJ2-1; D gene unclear. V shed 6 bases and J shed 6 bases, with 6 bases lying between them. The length of the CDR3 is 11 residues. This chain's CDR3 is CASSNRNEQFF. CDR3 coding DNA: TGTGCCAGCAGCAATCGCAATGAGCAGTTCTTC.

This chain connects TRBV10-3 to TRBJ1-2; possible D gene TRBD1, 6 bases. V lost 0 bases and J lost 3, with 11 bases in between. The CDR3 runs to 15 residues. Germline CDR1 is ENHRY and CDR2 is SYGVKD. The CDR3 bases are TGTGCCATCAGTGAGTCCCACACAGGGTACTATGGCTACACCTTC. Protein sequence: CAISESHTGYYGYTF.

This chain joins TRBV2 and TRBJ2-5; D remains ambiguous. The J call may be incorrect, as the DNA end agrees better with TRBJ2-1. The germline V gene has CDR1 SNHLY and CDR2 FYNNEI. The CDR3 is made up of 15 amino acids. The chain's CDR3 is CASSEGGPLNNEQFF. The CDR3 region has the DNA TGTGCCAGCAGTGAAGGTGGACCCTTGAACAATGAGCAGTTCTTC.